These 6 T cell receptor beta chains were sequenced from one sample in a study of blood T cells in healthy people across ages. Through a sample-barcoded 5' primer and a J-beta primer mix, a second PCR was run for roughly 6 to 11 cycles. One entry per CDR3 protein results from TCRdb running MiXCR on the 5' RACE reads. The sample contains roughly 1,800,000 distinct CDR3 sequences, roughly 52% of which appear only once. The sequencing input was blood. The receptors stem from a woman aged 40 to 50 in good health.

This rearrangement joins TRBV24-1 to TRBJ2-6; 9 positions agree with TRBD1. CDR3 length equals 17 residues. Germline-derived CDR1 and CDR2 are KGHDR and SFDVKD. V was clipped by 4 bases and J by 2 bases; unmatched bases: 5. CDR3 DNA sequence: TGTGCCACCAGTGACGGGACAGGGACCGCTGGGGCCAACGTCCTGACTTTC. This codes for CATSDGTGTAGANVLTF.

CDR3 in amino acids: CASSLRRTGKFSETQYF. CDR3 DNA sequence: TGTGCCAGCAGTTTAAGGCGAACAGGGAAATTTTCAGAGACCCAGTACTTC. The genes are TRBV12-3 or TRBV12-4 and TRBJ2-7, with a tentative D call TRBD1 (6 bases). The J call is doubtful: the DNA matches TRBJ2-5 better. There are 17 residues in the CDR3.

The chain has TRBV14 and TRBJ1-2; 7 bases match TRBD1. The CDR3 length is 14 residues. Germline CDR1 reads SGHDN; CDR2 reads FVKESK. V shed 1 base, J shed 2 bases, and the junction held 1 base outside the gene matches. The CDR3 region is CASSQGGQNYGYTF. CDR3 DNA: TGTGCCAGCAGCCAAGGGGGACAGAACTATGGCTACACCTTC.

The rearrangement links TRBV5-1 to TRBJ2-5, with TRBD2 as a possible D gene (7 bases). Germline V lookup: CDR1 SGHRS, CDR2 YFSETQ. V lost 3 bases and J lost 5, with 23 bases in between. This CDR3 has 17 residues. DNA of the CDR3: TGCGCCAGCAGCTCCGTCCCCGCGGGGGCCTCAAAGGAGACCCAGTACTTC. This sequence encodes CASSSVPAGASKETQYF.

The sample holds a few counts of this clonotype. The chain combines TRBV4-3 with TRBJ1-2, with 7 bases fitting TRBD1. V gave up 0 bases and J gave up 5 bases; unmatched junction bases: 6. CDR3 length equals 15 residues. Germline V gene lookup returns CDR1 LGHNA and CDR2 YSLEER. The CDR3 bases are TGCGCCAGCAGCCAAGATGGAGGGACAGTTTATGGCTACACCTTC. Amino acids: CASSQDGGTVYGYTF.

This clonotype appeared a few times. J is TRBJ1-2 and V is TRBV7-2, with 10 nucleotides matching TRBD1. The CDR3 spans 16 residues. V shed 0 bases, J shed 2 bases, and the junction held 3 bases outside the gene matches. CDR1 and CDR2 from the germline V gene are SGHTA and FQGNSA. The CDR3 DNA sequence: TGTGCCAGCAGCTTAGCGCGGACAGGGGGAAACTATGGCTACACCTTC. Translating it yields CASSLARTGGNYGYTF.